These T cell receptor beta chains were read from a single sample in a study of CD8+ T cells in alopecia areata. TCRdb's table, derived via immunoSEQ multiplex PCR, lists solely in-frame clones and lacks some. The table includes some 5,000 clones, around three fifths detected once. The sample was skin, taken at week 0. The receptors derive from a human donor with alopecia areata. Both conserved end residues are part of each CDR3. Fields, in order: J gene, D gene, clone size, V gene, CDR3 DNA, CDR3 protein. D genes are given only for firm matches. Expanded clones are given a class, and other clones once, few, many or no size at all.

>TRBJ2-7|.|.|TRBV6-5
TGTGCCAGCAGTTACTCGACGCGACAGAACGACTACGAGCAGTACTTC
CASSYSTRQNDYEQYF
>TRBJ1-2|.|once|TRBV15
TGTGCCACCAGCGCCGAGATACAGGGTTACTATGGCTACACCTTC
CATSAEIQGYYGYTF
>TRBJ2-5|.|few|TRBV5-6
TGTGCCAGCAGCTGGACGACAGGTCAAGAGACCCAGTACTTC
CASSWTTGQETQYF
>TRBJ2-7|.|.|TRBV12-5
TGTGCTAGTGGTTTGACGAAGGTGTCCTACGAGCAGTACTTC
CASGLTKVSYEQYF
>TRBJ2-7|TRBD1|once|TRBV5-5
TGTGCCAGCAGCCTCGCCACCGGGACAGGGAACGAGCAGTACTTC
CASSLATGTGNEQYF
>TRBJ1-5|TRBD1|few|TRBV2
TGTGCCAGCAGGGGGACAGGGAGCAATCAGCCCCAGCATTTT
CASRGTGSNQPQHF
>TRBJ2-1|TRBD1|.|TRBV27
TGTGCCAGCAGCCCCAGGGGGAGTGAGCAGTTCTTC
CASSPRGSEQFF
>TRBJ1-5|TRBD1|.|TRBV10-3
TGTGCCATCAGTGACTCGGACAGGGGGAATCAGCCCCAGCATTTT
CAISDSDRGNQPQHF
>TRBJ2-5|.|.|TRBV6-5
TGTGCCAGCAGGGTATACCAAGAGACCCAGTACTTC
CASRVYQETQYF
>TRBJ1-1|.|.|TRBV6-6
TGTGCCAGCAGTTACTCTTTAGTTGGGGGCACTGAAGCTTTCTTT
CASSYSLVGGTEAFF
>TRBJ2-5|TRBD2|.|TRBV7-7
TGTGCTAGCAGCCCCGGACTAGCGGGGGGCCAAGAGACCCAGTACTTC
CASSPGLAGGQETQYF
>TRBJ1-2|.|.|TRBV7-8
TGTGCCAGCAGCTTAACTAAGATCTATGGCTACACCTTC
CASSLTKIYGYTF
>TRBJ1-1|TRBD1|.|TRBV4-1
TGCGCCAGCAGCCAAATACAGGGGAAGAGAGCTTTCTTT
CASSQIQGKRAFF
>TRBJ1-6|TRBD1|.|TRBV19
TGTGCCAGTAGTATTGCAGGGGGTGAACCCCTCCACTTT
CASSIAGGEPLHF
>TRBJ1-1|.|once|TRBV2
TGTGCCAGCAGAGCAGGCAGGAACACTGAAGCTTTCTTT
CASRAGRNTEAFF
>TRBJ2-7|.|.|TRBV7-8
TGTGCCAGCAGCCACGGGACCGTCACCTACGAGCAGTACTTC
CASSHGTVTYEQYF
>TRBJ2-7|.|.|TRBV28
TGTGCCAGCAGTTTACGGTACGAGCAGTACTTC
CASSLRYEQYF
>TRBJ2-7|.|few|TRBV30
TGTGCCTGGATCCTGGACCCCCACGAGCAGTACTTC
CAWILDPHEQYF
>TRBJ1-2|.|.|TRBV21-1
TGTGCCAGCAGCAAACTACCCGGGGGGTTCTATGGCTACACCTTC
CASSKLPGGFYGYTF
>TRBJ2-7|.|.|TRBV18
TGTGCCAGCTCACCAAATGGTTGGCAGCCCTACGAGCAGTACTTC
CASSPNGWQPYEQYF
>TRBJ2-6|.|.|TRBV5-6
TGTGCCAGCAGCTTCTATTATGGGGCCAACGTCCTGACTTTC
CASSFYYGANVLTF
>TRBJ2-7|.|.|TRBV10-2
TGCGCCAGCAGGCACCCCGGGACTGCATCCTACGAGCAGTACTTC
CASRHPGTASYEQYF
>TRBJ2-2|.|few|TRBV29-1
TGCAGCGGGGAAAGCGCAGGACACACCGGGGAGCTGTTTTTT
CSGESAGHTGELFF
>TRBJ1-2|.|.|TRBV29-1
TGCAGCGTTGGAGGGCAGGAGGGCTACACCTTC
CSVGGQEGYTF
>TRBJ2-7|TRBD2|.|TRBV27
TGTGCCAGCAGTGCCTTCGGACTAGCGGGGGGTTCCTACGAGCAGTACTTC
CASSAFGLAGGSYEQYF
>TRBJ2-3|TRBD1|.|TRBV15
TGTGCCACCAGCAGAGACTGGGACAGGAGGCAGTATTTT
CATSRDWDRRQYF
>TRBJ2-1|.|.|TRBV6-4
TGTGCCAGCAGCGCCCTTGGGAGCTCCTACAATGAGCAGTTCTTC
CASSALGSSYNEQFF
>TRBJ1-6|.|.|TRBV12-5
TGTGCTAGTGGCCCCCTCGCATCACCCCTCCACTTT
CASGPLASPLHF
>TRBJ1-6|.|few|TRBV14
TGTGCCAGCAGCCAAGGTACAACCGGCTGGGGGGCGGATAATTCACCCCTCCACTTT
CASSQGTTGWGADNSPLHF
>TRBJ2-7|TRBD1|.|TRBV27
TGTGCCAGCAGACACGGGACAGGGCAGTACTTC
CASRHGTGQYF
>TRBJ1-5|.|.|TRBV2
TGTGCCAGCAGCTCCGGGGGCCTCGGTCAGCCCCAGCATTTT
CASSSGGLGQPQHF
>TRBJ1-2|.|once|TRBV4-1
TGCGCCATCGGCAAGGGTGGCTACACCTTC
CAIGKGGYTF
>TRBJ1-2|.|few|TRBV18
TGTGCCAGCTCACCACGGTCAGGGGTGCATGGCTACACCTTC
CASSPRSGVHGYTF
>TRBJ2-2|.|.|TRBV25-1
TGTGCCAGCAGTGATAGTCGGGGGATCGGCACCGGGGAGCTGTTTTTT
CASSDSRGIGTGELFF
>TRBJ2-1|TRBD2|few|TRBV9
TGTGCCAGCAGCGACAAACTAGCGGGGGCATACAATGAGCAGTTCTTC
CASSDKLAGAYNEQFF
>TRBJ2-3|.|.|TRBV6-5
TGTGCCAGCAGCGCGCCCCCTTTCTTGGATACGCAGTATTTT
CASSAPPFLDTQYF
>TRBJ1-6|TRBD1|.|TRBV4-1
TGCGCCAGCAGCCAAGGGGAAACAGGGGGGTCACCCCTCCACTTT
CASSQGETGGSPLHF
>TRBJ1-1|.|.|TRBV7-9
TGTGCCAGCAGCCCCACAGAGAACACTGAAGCTTTCTTT
CASSPTENTEAFF
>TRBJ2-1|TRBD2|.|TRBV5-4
TGTGCCAGCAGCTTGTATCTAGCGGGGGCCCCAGGTGAGCAGTTCTTC
CASSLYLAGAPGEQFF
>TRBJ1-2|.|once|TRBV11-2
TGTGCCAGCAGCCCTAATCCGACGGCCTATGGCTACACCTTC
CASSPNPTAYGYTF
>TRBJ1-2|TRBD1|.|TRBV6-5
TGTGCCAGCAGTTCCTGGGAGGGGACAGATTCCTATGGCTACACCTTC
CASSSWEGTDSYGYTF
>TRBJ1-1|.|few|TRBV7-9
TGTGCCAGCAGCTTTGCGGGTGCTGAAGCTTTCTTT
CASSFAGAEAFF
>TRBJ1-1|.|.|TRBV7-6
TGTGCCAGCAGCTTAATTCTGACTGAAGCTTTCTTT
CASSLILTEAFF
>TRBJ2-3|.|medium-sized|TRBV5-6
TGTGCCAGCAGCTTGAGGGGAGGGGGAGATACGCAGTATTTT
CASSLRGGGDTQYF